This T cell receptor beta chain was observed in a study of graft-versus-host responses after intestinal transplantation (dated by TCRdb to the early 2020s). Regarding the research as a whole: The transplants that recipients received were multivisceral, liver-intestinal, or isolated intestinal. A cohort of approximately 24 intestinal transplant recipients, including one retransplant, was enrolled, and 3 patients lacking pretransplant specimens were excluded. A peak of at least 4% donor T cells among recipient peripheral blood mononuclear cells was the definition used for donor T cell macrochimerism. Rather than being sequenced by the commercial service, samples from three later patients were sequenced in-house on an Illumina MiSeq and processed with MiXCR. Every recipient was given anti-thymocyte globulin induction, then maintenance tacrolimus and steroids for around three years. After intestinal transplantation, graft-versus-host and host-versus-graft alloreactive T cell clones were followed in the graft, circulation and bone marrow using bulk TCR-beta CDR3 sequencing. To identify alloreactive clones, pre-transplant mixed lymphocyte reaction products were sequenced and then compared with unstimulated pre-transplant donor and recipient T cells.

Taken with the paper, the label for time point translates to: cells obtained before transplantation from donor or recipient. CD3+CD4+ and CD3+CD8+ populations were FACS-sorted from unstimulated pre-transplant donor and recipient cells taken from spleen or lymph nodes. The study at large found these results: Early after transplant, peak levels of circulating GvH clones were found to be associated with declines in HvG clones. High GvH to HvG T cell clonal ratios were observed in the allografts of patients with donor T cell macrochimerism. The conclusions were limited by the relatively low number and heterogeneity of the intestinal transplant patients. GvH clones were detected in recipient bone marrow, and some of these GvH clones were observed earlier in ileal mucosa or blood, consistent with an intestinal mucosal origin.

Comment on this clone: Its antigen has not been determined. No qualities accompany the bases; no much larger clone lies one base away.

Reading the germline V gene gives CDR1 MGHRA and CDR2 YSYEKL. The CDR3 runs 14 residues from the cysteine to the phenylalanine. The read is trimmed to its CDR3 DNA, 42 bases read in frame from base 1. The trim is 6 bases for V and 2 bases for J, with a gap of 11 bases between the germline ends. Libraries were built with the immunoSEQ multiplex PCR assay. For most patients, genomic DNA was isolated with the Qiagen DNeasy Blood and Tissue Kit and shipped frozen to Adaptive Biotechnologies for TCR sequencing. For most patients, high-throughput TCR-beta CDR3 sequencing of genomic DNA was performed by Adaptive Biotechnologies. Concerning the study's data processing: TCR sequencing data for around 19 patients were retrieved from Adaptive's ImmunoSEQ software; a few other patients were processed with MiXCR and VDJtools. CD4 versus CD8 sorting errors were corrected by removing sequences found in both subsets at a frequency ratio below 5:1. CDR3 nucleotide sequences shared by donor and recipient were removed because the origin of these sequences could not be assigned. Alloreactive clones required at least 2-fold expansion over unstimulated cells and minimum CFSE-low frequency of 0.002% (template counts) or 0.001% (read counts). A clone was considered mappable if detected in the sequenced pre-transplant spleen, lymph node, or MLR CFSE-low populations of the donor or recipient. The cumulative frequency of alloreactive clones was calculated as a percentage of all sequences, weighted by copy number. The clones in this table, taken by TCRdb from immuneACCESS, are in-frame only. Not every clone is retained; where verified, under half of the shortfall comes from an unresolved V gene, and the cause of the rest is unknown. V, J and clone size were drawn from that table, and D and trimming were deduced from the DNA. Within this sample are over 100,000 clones, with about 95% of them counted one time only. 2.5% to 3.5% of the sample is in the top ten clones.

The rearrangement joined TRBV4-1 to TRBJ1-5; the best D guess is TRBD1, with 5 bases matching. The clonotype was recovered from a human donor who received an intestinal transplant. The sequenced sample was unstimulated CD8+ T cells sorted from spleen or lymph node cells, obtained before intestinal transplant. In nucleotide form, the sequence is TGCGCCAGCAGTCCGACAGAGGGCAATCAGCCCCAGCATTTT. It translates as CASSPTEGNQPQHF.